This T cell receptor (beta chain) was sequenced during a study of blood T cell repertoires in COVID-19. Clones were sequenced by immunoSEQ multiplex PCR, and TCRdb holds only the in-frame ones, with some missing. Found here are 200,000 or so clones, about 88% of them singletons; the top ten hold 2.9%. The germline V and J ends were trimmed by 3 bases and 8 bases, with 10 bases remaining between them. The CDR3 extends over 11 amino acids. Germline assignment: CDR1 SQVTM and CDR2 ANQGSEA. This chain links TRBV29-1 with TRBJ1-2; D is unresolved. Sequenced: peripheral blood. This receptor was identified in a man aged 45 to 65 who had recovered from COVID-19. The CDR3 here is CSVDSTWGYTF. The CDR3, as DNA: TGCAGCGTTGATTCTACGTGGGGCTACACCTTC.